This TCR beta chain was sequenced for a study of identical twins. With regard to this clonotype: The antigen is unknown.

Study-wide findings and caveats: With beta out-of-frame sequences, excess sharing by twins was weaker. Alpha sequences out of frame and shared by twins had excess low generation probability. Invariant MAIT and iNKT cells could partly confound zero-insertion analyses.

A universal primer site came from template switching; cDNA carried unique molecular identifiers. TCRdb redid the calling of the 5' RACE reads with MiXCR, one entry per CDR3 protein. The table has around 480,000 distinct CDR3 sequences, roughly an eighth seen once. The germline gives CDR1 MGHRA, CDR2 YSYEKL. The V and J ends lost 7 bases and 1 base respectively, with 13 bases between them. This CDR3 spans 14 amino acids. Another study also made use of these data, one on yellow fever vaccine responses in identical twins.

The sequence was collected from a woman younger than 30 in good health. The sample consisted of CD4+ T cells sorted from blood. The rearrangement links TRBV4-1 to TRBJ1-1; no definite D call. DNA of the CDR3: TGCGCCAGCAAATTCGGGGAACAGAACACTGAAGCTTTCTTT. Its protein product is CASKFGEQNTEAFF.